The source of this T cell receptor beta chain is a study of T-cell reconstitution after alpha-beta-depleted transplantation in children. It was with unique molecular identifiers that the TCRbeta library was prepared. TCRdb reprocessed the PCR reads with MiXCR, giving one entry per CDR3 protein. The sample yields 600,000 to 700,000 distinct CDR3 sequences, about an eighth seen once. General study results and limits: T-cell numbers and diversity one year post-transplant derived largely from freshly generated T cells.

This clonotype was counted a few times. Its antigen is not known. This clonotype originated in a girl aged 2-10 years with congenital amegakaryocytic thrombocytopenia, due to receive a stem cell transplant. The material was PBMCs, obtained before TCRalphabeta/CD19-depleted stem cell transplant.

The CDR3: CASSLSDRDGTDTQYF. In DNA form, the CDR3 reads TGTGCCAGCAGTTTATCCGACAGGGACGGCACAGATACGCAGTATTTT. V gene TRBV28 combines with J gene TRBJ2-3, with 7 bases fitting TRBD1. The CDR3 is 16 residues long. V gave up 1 base and J gave up 1 base; unmatched junction bases: 5. Looked up from germline, CDR1 is MDHEN and CDR2 is SYDVKM. The full variable domain, its missing parts supplied by reference TRBV28 and TRBJ2-3, is DVKVTQSSRYLVKRTGEKVFLECVQDMDHENMFWYRQDPGLGLRLIYFSYDVKMKEKGDIPEGYSVSREKKERFSLILESASTNQTSMYLCASSLSDRDGTDTQYFGPGTRLTVL.